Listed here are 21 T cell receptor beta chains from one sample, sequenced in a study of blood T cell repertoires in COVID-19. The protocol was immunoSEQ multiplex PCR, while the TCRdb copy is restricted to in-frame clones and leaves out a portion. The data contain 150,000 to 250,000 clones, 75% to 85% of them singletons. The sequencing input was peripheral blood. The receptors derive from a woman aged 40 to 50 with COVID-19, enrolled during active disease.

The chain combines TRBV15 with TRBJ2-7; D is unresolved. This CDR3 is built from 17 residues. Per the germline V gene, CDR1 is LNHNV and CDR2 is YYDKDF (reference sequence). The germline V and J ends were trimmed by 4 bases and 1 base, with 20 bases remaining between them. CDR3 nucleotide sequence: TGTGCCACCAGCACCTACCTCCTGGGCAGCCTGTCCTACGAGCAGTACTTC. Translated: CATSTYLLGSLSYEQYF.

Here the CDR3 reads CAVTRQGMRYEQYF. CDR3 nucleotide sequence: TGTGCCGTAACAAGACAGGGGATGAGATACGAGCAGTACTTC. The chain combines TRBV2 with TRBJ2-7; 8 bases agree with TRBD1. Germline V gives CDR1 SNHLY, CDR2 FYNNEI. V trimming: 11 bases; J trimming: 4 bases; junction bases outside the gene matches: 13. CDR3 length equals 14 residues.

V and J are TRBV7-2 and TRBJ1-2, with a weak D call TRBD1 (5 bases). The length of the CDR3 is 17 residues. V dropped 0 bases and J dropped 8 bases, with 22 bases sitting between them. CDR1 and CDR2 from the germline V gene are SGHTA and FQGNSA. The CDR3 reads CASSLAGGADSLGGYTF. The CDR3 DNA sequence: TGTGCCAGCAGCTTAGCCGGTGGGGCTGACAGCCTAGGGGGCTACACCTTC.

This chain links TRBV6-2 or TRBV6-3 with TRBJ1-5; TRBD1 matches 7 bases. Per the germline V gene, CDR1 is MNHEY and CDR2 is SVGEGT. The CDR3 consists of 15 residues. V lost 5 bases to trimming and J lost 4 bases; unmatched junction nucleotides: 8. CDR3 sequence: CASSAFTGVNQPQHF. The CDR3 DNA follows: TGTGCCAGCAGTGCCTTTACAGGGGTTAATCAGCCCCAGCATTTT.

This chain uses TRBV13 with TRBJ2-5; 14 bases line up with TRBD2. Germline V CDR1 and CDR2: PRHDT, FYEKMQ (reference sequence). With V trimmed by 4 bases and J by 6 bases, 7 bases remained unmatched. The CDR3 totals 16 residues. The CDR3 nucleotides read TGTGCCAGCAGCTCTTGGACTAGCGGGGGGACGCAGACCCAGTACTTC. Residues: CASSSWTSGGTQTQYF.

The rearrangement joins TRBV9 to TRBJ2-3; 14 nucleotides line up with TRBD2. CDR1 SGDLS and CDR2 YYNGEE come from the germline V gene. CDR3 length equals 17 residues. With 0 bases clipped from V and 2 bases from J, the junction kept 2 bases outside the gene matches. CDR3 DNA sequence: TGTGCCAGCAGCGTAGGGACTAGCGGGGGGATCACAGATACGCAGTATTTT. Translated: CASSVGTSGGITDTQYF.

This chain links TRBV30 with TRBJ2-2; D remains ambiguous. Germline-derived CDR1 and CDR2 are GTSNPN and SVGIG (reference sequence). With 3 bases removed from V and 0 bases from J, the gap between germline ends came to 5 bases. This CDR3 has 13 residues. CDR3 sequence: CAWRQANTGELFF. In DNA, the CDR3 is TGTGCCTGGAGGCAGGCGAACACCGGGGAGCTGTTTTTT.

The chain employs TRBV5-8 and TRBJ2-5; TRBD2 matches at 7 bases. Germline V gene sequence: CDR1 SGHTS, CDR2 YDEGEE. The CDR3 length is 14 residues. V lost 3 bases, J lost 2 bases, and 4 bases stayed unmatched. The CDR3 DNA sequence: TGTGCCAGCAGCTGGGGGGGGAGGCAAGAGACCCAGTACTTC. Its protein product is CASSWGGRQETQYF.

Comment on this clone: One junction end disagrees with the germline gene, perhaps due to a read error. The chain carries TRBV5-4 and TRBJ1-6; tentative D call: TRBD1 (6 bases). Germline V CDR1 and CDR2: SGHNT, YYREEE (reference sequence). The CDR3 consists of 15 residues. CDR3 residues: CASCLGGAPGSPLHF. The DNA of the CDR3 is TGTGCCAGCTGCTTGGGGGGCGCCCCCGGGTCACCCCTCCACTTT.

CDR3 bases: TGTGCCAGCAGCATACGCCATATTGAACACCGGGAGCTGTTTTTT. Its translation is CASSIRHIEHRELFF. This sequence joins TRBV7-2 and TRBJ2-2, with D hard to call. The CDR3 is 15 residues long. Trimming shortened V by 5 bases and J by 9 bases, and 19 bases separated the two germline ends. Germline CDR1 is SGHTA and CDR2 is FQGNSA.

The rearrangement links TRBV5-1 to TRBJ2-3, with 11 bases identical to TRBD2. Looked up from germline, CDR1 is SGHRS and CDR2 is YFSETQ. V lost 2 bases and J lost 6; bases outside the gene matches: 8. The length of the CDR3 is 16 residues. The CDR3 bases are TGCGCCAGCAGCTTTAATAGCGGGGGGGCCGTCGATACGCAGTATTTT. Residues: CASSFNSGGAVDTQYF.

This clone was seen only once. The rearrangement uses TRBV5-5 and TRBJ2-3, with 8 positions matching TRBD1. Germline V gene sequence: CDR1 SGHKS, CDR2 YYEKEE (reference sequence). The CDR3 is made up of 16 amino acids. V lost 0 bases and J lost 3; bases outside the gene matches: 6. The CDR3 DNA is TGTGCCAGCAGCTTGGGACAGGGGCCGGGGACAGATACGCAGTATTTT. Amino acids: CASSLGQGPGTDTQYF.

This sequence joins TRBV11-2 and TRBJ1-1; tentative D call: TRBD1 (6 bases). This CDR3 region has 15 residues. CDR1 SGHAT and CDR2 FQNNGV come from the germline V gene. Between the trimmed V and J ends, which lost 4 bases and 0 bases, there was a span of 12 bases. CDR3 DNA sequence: TGTGCCAGCAGCTCCTGGACAGCCATGAACACTGAAGCTTTCTTT. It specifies CASSSWTAMNTEAFF.

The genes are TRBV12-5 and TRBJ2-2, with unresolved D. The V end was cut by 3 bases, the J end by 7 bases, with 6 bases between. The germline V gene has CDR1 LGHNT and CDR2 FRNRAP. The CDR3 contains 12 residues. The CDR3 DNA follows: TGTGCTAGTGGTTTCGAGAGCGGGGAGCTGTTTTTT. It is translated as CASGFESGELFF.

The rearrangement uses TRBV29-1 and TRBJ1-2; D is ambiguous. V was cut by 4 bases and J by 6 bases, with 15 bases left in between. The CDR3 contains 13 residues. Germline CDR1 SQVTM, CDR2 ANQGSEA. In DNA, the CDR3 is TGCAGCGTTGGTCGAGGCGGGTCCGATGGCTACACCTTC. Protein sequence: CSVGRGGSDGYTF.

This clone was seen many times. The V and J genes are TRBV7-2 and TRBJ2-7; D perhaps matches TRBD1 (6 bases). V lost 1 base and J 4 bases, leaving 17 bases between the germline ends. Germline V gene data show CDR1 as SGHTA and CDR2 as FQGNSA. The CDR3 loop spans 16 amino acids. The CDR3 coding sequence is TGTGCCAGCAGCTTAGTACAGGGAGTTCGTGGGTACGAGCAGTACTTC. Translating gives CASSLVQGVRGYEQYF.

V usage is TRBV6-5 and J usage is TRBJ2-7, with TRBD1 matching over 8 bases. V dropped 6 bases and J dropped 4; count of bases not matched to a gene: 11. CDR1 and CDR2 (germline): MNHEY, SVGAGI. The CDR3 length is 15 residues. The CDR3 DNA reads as TGTGCCAGCAGGACCGGGACAGGCGGTGGATACGAGCAGTACTTC. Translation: CASRTGTGGGYEQYF.

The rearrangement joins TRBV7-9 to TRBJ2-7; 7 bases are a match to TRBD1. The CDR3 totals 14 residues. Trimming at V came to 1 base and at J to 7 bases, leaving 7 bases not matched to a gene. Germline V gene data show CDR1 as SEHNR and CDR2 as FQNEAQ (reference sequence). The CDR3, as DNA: TGTGCCAGCAGCTTAGGTCAGGGGGTAAGAGAGCAGTACTTC. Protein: CASSLGQGVREQYF.

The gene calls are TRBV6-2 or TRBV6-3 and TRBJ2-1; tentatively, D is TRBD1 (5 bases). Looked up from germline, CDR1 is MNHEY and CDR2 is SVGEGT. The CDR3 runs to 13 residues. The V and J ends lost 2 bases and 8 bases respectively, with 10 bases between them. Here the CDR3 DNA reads TGTGCCAGCAGTTACGGGCAGGGCTATGAGCAGTTCTTC. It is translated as CASSYGQGYEQFF.

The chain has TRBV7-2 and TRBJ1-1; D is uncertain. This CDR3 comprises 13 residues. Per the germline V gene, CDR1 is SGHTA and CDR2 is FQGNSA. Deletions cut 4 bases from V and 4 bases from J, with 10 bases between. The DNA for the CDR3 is TGTGCCAGCAGCTCGGGGTCGGTCACTGAAGCTTTCTTT. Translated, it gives CASSSGSVTEAFF.

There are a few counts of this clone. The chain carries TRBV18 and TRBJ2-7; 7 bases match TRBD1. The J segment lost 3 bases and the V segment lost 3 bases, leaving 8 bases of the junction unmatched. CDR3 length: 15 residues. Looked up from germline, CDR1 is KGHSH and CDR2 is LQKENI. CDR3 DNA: TGTGCCAGCTCACCTTACGAGGGGGCCGGCTACGAGCAGTACTTC. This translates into CASSPYEGAGYEQYF.